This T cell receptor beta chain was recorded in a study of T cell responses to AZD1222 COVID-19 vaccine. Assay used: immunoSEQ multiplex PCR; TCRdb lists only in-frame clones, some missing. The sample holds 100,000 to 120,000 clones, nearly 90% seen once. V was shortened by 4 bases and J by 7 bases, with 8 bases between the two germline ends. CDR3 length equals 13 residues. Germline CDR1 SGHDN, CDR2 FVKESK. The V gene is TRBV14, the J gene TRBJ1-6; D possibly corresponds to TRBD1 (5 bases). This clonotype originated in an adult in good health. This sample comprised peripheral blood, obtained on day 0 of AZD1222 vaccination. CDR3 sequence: CASSRDGNSPLHF. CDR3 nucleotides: TGTGCCAGCAGCCGGGACGGCAATTCACCCCTCCACTTT.